This T cell receptor beta chain is from a study of identical twins (TCRdb year 2016). At the level of the whole study: The study deep-sequenced TCR alpha and beta repertoires from monozygotic twins, unrelated adults of various ages and cord blood to test whether fetal clonotypes persist. To rule out contamination, replicate twin experiments were performed at different times with different library preparation protocols.

Broad study findings and their caveats: Invariant T cells such as MAIT and iNKT could partly confound zero-insertion analyses, although diverse VJ usage argued against such confounding for most clonotypes. Out-of-frame TCR alpha sequences shared between twins showed an excess of low generation-probability sequences compared with coincidental sharing between unrelated individuals. Excess twin sharing in beta out-of-frame sequences was weaker because fewer shared sequences lowered the signal-to-noise ratio. Out-of-frame TCR alpha sharing in monozygotic twins was systematically underestimated by recombination models, whereas sharing between unrelated individuals was in agreement with the recombination models. Abundant cord blood beta clonotypes had fewer insertions, young adult naive repertoires showed a similar but weaker trend, and memory repertoires showed no such trend. Conclusions relied on cross-sectional statistical analysis, since the same donors could not be followed over many years.

Every donor was a healthy Caucasian. The twin cohort consisted of three pairs of female monozygotic twins, all aged 18 to 29 years. Peripheral blood mononuclear cells were the source from which RNA for the TCR libraries was isolated. A remark on this clonotype: Its antigen is unknown. The input lacks base qualities; no much larger clone sits a single base away.

Library preparation employed 5' RACE. Sequencing instrument: Illumina HiSeq 2000. A universal primer binding site was added through template switching, and the final cDNA carried a unique molecular identifier so that TCR cDNA molecules could be counted accurately. Specific primers in the conserved constant-segment region were used to synthesize first-strand cDNA for the TCR alpha and beta chains. To control for contamination, each cDNA library was double barcoded with a SMART-Mk sample barcode plus Illumina barcodes. TruSeq adapter sequences, together with Illumina sample barcodes, were added in two successive PCR steps. TCR alpha and beta cDNA libraries were sequenced on the Illumina HiSeq platform with custom primers. The study's own analysis went as follows. MiGEC processed the raw reads to extract unique molecular identifiers, while MiXCR was used to determine the CDR3 positions. Recombination models were inferred per individual with the repgenHMM and IGoR tools using an EM algorithm. The tcR package in R was used for shared clonotype analysis, with sharing normalized by the product of cloneset sizes. To study raw recombination without the effects of thymic and clonal selection, out-of-frame nonproductive sequences were analyzed. Using fastp at Q25 and MiXCR, TCRdb reprocessed the public reads and kept productive beta chains. Rows merge per CDR3 protein into single entries with the most common DNA and genes. The V and J calls reflect TCRdb's pipeline rather than the authors' work. Within this sample are over 600,000 distinct CDR3 sequences, with about 20% of them counted one time only. The top ten constitute 4% to 5.5% of the sample.

Measured from the cysteine to the phenylalanine, the CDR3 is 10 residues long. Just CDR3 DNA is preserved here, 30 bases in frame from base 1. CDR1 and CDR2 are drawn from the germline V gene: SGHTA, FQGNSA. Between the V and J ends, shortened by 8 bases and 6 bases respectively, the junction contains 7 bases. The same data also went into a second study, on T cells expressing NK-cell markers. As the second publication notes: In sorted CD3+CD56+NKG2C+, CD3+CD56+NKG2C- and CD3+CD56-NKG2C+ T-cell subsets from 8 or 9 donors, TCR beta-chain repertoires were profiled. Among the eight sequenced donors, only one was HCMV-seronegative, while the other seven were HCMV-seropositive. In several experiments an anti-gammadeltaTCR antibody was added to restrict sorting to alphabetaTCR-expressing T cells. In more than five donors, the dominant CD3+CD56+NKG2C+ clonotypes were found to rank among the top 10 CD8+ clonotypes and to make up roughly 1.0-7.5% of CD8+ T cells. Those dominant clonotypes were again the most abundant among CD3+CD56-NKG2C+ cells in a few donors, at about 28.3-65%. Whether the expanded NKG2C-expressing T cell clones were specific for HCMV antigens remained unclear. The study sequenced eight donors, all healthy volunteers chosen at random: three men and five women. To determine HCMV serostatus, a commercial ELISA kit was used to detect HCMV-specific IgG in serum. Bulk peripheral blood T-cell repertoires were additionally sequenced from unsorted PBMC for six donors. MIGEC was used to demultiplex reads and group reads by UMI, and MiTCR was used to assemble and quantify clonotypes. To remove erroneous sequences, TCR cDNA sequences were retained only when supported by two or more reads. The tcR package was used for downstream repertoire analysis, and clonotypes were matched across fractions by CDR3 nucleotide sequence plus V segment. VDJmatch was used to annotate antigen specificity against VDJdb, with one amino acid substitution in CDR3 permitted.

The chain links TRBV7-2 with TRBJ1-1; the D gene cannot be named for sure. The sample consisted of PBMCs. This sequence was found in a woman between 18 and 29 years old in good health. Read as DNA, the sequence is TGTGCCAGCGAGGGCGCTGAAGCTTTCTTT. This gives the protein CASEGAEAFF.